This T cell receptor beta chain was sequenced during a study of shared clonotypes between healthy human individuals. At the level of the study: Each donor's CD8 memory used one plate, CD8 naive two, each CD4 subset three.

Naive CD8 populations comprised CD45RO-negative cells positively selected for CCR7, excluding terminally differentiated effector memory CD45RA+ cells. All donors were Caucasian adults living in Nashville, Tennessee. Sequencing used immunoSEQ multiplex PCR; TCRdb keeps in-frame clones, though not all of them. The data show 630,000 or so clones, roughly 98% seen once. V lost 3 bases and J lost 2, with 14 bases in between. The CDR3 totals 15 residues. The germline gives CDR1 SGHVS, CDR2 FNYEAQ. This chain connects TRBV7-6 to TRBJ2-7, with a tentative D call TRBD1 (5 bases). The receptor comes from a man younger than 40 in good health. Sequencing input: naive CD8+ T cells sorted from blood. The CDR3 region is CASSLSGLVTYEQYF. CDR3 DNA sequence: TGTGCCAGCAGCTTGTCAGGGCTGGTTACCTACGAGCAGTACTTC.